This T cell receptor beta chain was captured in a study of T cell responses to AZD1222 COVID-19 vaccine. Generated by immunoSEQ multiplex PCR, the TCRdb table keeps only in-frame clones and is missing some. The sample shows about 100,000 clones, around 91% of them seen only once. The sequenced sample was peripheral blood, obtained on day 0 of AZD1222 vaccination. This TCR was recovered from an adult in good health.

In DNA, the CDR3 is TGTGCCAGCAGAGAACGTCAGTCTGCAACTAATGAAAAACTGTTTTTT. Encoded protein: CASRERQSATNEKLFF. V and J are TRBV6-1 and TRBJ1-4; D unresolved. Between the trimmed V and J ends, which lost 6 bases and 0 bases, there was a span of 14 bases. Germline lookup yields CDR1 MNHNS and CDR2 SASEGT. The CDR3 is made up of 16 amino acids.